The 9 T cell receptor beta chains below come from one sample, sequenced in a study of breast tumors, draining lymph nodes, adjacent tissues listed by TCRdb under 2016. Library preparation employed multiplex PCR. The instrument given in TCRdb is Illumina HiSeq 2000. TCRdb reprocessing: public reads trimmed at Q25 with fastp, clones called with MiXCR, in-frame beta chains kept. Merged by CDR3 protein, the rows form single entries marked with the most common genes and DNA. The sample contains about 300,000 distinct CDR3 sequences, over 25% of them found a single time. The ten biggest clones cover around 1% of the sample. Lymph node samples were obtained from the axillary draining lymph nodes of breast cancer patients. What was sequenced was axillary lymph node tissue. These TCRs come from a female donor with breast cancer. Some clones in this sample may be carry-over from other donors' samples.

Many counts were recorded for this clonotype. The rearrangement uses TRBV4-1 and TRBJ2-7; 7 bases agree with TRBD1. Germline V CDR1 and CDR2: MGHRA, YSYEKL. This CDR3 is 15 amino acids long. The junction had 5 bases not matched to a gene; V was cut back by 1 base and J by 2 bases. This CDR3 is CASSQGGTVAYEQYF. The CDR3 bases are TGCGCCAGCAGCCAAGGGGGGACAGTAGCCTACGAGCAGTACTTC.

This clonotype was observed at least ten times. V is TRBV5-5 and J is TRBJ1-2, with TRBD1 matching 9 bases. V lost 0 bases and J lost 4; bases outside the gene matches: 1. CDR1 and CDR2 (germline): SGHKS, YYEKEE (reference sequence). This CDR3 region has 14 residues. The chain's CDR3 is CASSLATGGYGYTF. The CDR3 nucleotides are TGTGCCAGCAGCTTGGCGACAGGGGGCTATGGCTACACCTTC.

This clonotype was seen repeatedly, ten times or more. The chain is built from TRBV7-9 and TRBJ1-4; D is undetermined. In germline, CDR1 is SEHNR, CDR2 FQNEAQ (reference sequence). This CDR3 comprises 13 residues. The V gene lost 4 bases and the J gene lost 5 bases, with 8 bases spanning the gap. The CDR3 sequence is CASSSLLNEKLFF. CDR3 DNA sequence: TGTGCCAGCAGCTCCCTTCTCAATGAAAAACTGTTTTTT.

As concerns this clonotype: With a much larger clone just one base away, this may be a read error. The chain links TRBV6-2 or TRBV6-3 to TRBJ2-5; TRBD1 might be the D (6 bases). Germline CDR1 and CDR2: MNHEY and SVGEGT. This CDR3 comprises 14 residues. Trimming pared 7 bases from V and 0 bases from J, leaving 12 bases between. The CDR3 is CASKPSGDQETQYF. The CDR3 DNA reads TGTGCCAGCAAGCCCTCAGGGGACCAAGAGACCCAGTACTTC.

This chain uses TRBV6-5 with TRBJ2-1, with 10 bases matching TRBD2. CDR3 length: 17 residues. J lost 8 bases, V lost 0 bases, and 10 bases had no gene match. Per germline, CDR1 MNHEY and CDR2 SVGAGI. CDR3 sequence (DNA): TGTGCCAGCAGTTACTCGGAGGATGCTAGCGGGAGCGATGAGCAGTTCTTC. It specifies CASSYSEDASGSDEQFF.

About this clonotype: A read error is possible here, since a much larger clone lies one base away. V gene TRBV5-4 combines with J gene TRBJ2-2, with a tentative D call TRBD2 (6 bases). CDR1 and CDR2 from the germline V gene are SGHNT and YYREEE (reference sequence). This CDR3 spans 15 amino acids. The chain's CDR3 is CASSPGGVHTGKLFF. In DNA form, the CDR3 reads TGTGCCAGCAGCCCTGGAGGGGTTCACACCGGGAAGCTGTTTTTT.

This clonotype was counted ten times or more. This chain connects TRBV30 to TRBJ1-5; D is unresolved. Trimming took off 2 bases at V and 7 bases at J, with 12 bases between the two ends. CDR1 is GTSNPN and CDR2 is SVGIG in the germline V gene (reference sequence). This CDR3 comprises 13 residues. This CDR3 reads CAWSFDSLQPQHF. The CDR3 DNA reads TGTGCCTGGAGTTTCGACTCCCTGCAGCCCCAGCATTTT.

This clonotype has at least ten counts. The chain couples TRBV11-2 to TRBJ2-3; possibly TRBD1 for D (6 bases). The CDR3 runs 14 residues. V was cut by 5 bases and J by 3 bases, with 12 bases left in between. Germline CDR1 and CDR2: SGHAT and FQNNGV. The CDR3 DNA sequence: TGTGCCAGCAGCCCCCCCACAGGGACAGATACGCAGTATTTT. Translated, it gives CASSPPTGTDTQYF.

This clonotype was counted many times. This chain uses TRBV19 with TRBJ2-2, with 8 bases matching TRBD1. V shed 4 bases, J shed 4 bases, and the junction held 2 bases outside the gene matches. The CDR3 covers 14 residues. The V gene's germline CDR1 is LNHDA and CDR2 SQIVND (reference sequence). The CDR3 sequence is CASSRTGITGELFF. CDR3 DNA: TGTGCCAGTAGTAGGACAGGGATCACCGGGGAGCTGTTTTTT.